The TCR beta chain under discussion was sequenced for a study of spatial heterogeneity in lung cancer. The CDR3 runs to 14 residues. The germline V gene encodes CDR1 SGHDT and CDR2 YYEEEE. The V gene end was trimmed by 2 bases and the J gene end by 7 bases; junction bases not matched to a gene: 8. This clonotype has ten or more counts. Time point: blood at routine non-recurrence follow-up after resection. The study sequenced unsorted whole RNA from tumor, nontumor lung or frozen PBMC. TCRdb itself ran the 5' RACE reads through MiXCR, one entry per CDR3 protein. This sample has under 150,000 distinct CDR3 sequences, with 9% to 15% found just once.

The chain links TRBV5-6 to TRBJ1-2; TRBD1 matches 7 bases. The sequenced sample was PBMCs, obtained at follow-up. This receptor was identified in a male donor with early-stage non-small cell lung cancer. DNA of the CDR3: TGTGCCAGCAGCTTAAAAAACAGGGGCTTTGGCTACACCTTC. The encoded protein is CASSLKNRGFGYTF.